This T cell receptor (beta chain) was sequenced during a study of cytomegalovirus exposure and HLA in healthy donors (dated by TCRdb to the late 2010s). A note on the overall study: An earlier analysis of 587 of the donors reported under 300 Gb of sequence data and about 120 million unique TCR beta sequences obtained from about 179 million T cells. An early release that covered fewer than 800 HLA-typed donors contained approximately 300 gigabases of sequencing data and tens of millions of unique TCR sequences. The study combined high-throughput TCR immunosequencing, statistical association of individual TCRs with disease status, and machine learning to predict cytomegalovirus infection status. HLA typing included class I and class II loci at four-digit resolution. In the later analysis, no new phenotypic data were used to find candidate immune exposures; instead, reliance was placed on TCR beta sequences and their occurrence across donors. A separate validation cohort of approximately 130 different subjects was used in addition to the 666-subject first cohort. Across about 370 genotyped donors of the cohort, an average of roughly 250,000 unique TCR beta nucleotide sequences per donor were sequenced, and roughly 20% of those sequences were non-productive. The study profiled the T cell repertoires of some 610 subjects by immunosequencing and related them to cytomegalovirus serostatus. Four to six DR-DQ haplotypes were handled as single units for association and clustering because linkage in the cohort was strong. In a later genetic analysis, genome-wide SNP genotypes for about 55% of the 666 donors were used, and that subset was treated as a discovery cohort. Among the roughly 390 genotyped donors, approximately 82% belonged to the genetic ancestry cluster associated with self-reported Caucasian donors. Donor age, sex, ethnicity and CMV serostatus were compiled together with the repertoire data. The number of typed donors differed by locus: roughly 629-640 for A, B, C, DRB1 and DQB1; some 540 for DQA1; some 590 for DPA1; and some 450 for DPB1. In a later analysis, previously published TCR beta repertoires from 600 to 850 donors were re-analyzed and high-resolution HLA genotyping was added so that TCR occurrence patterns could be studied. To decide whether each TCR beta V gene segment behaved as functional or pseudogenic, an earlier analysis of 587 of the donors relied on high-throughput TCR beta sequencing. All discovery cohort repertoires had been generated using a single sequencing platform. The study aimed to test whether signatures of past pathogen exposure could be identified by cataloging public T cell receptors. What the research found in general, with its limitations: Because counts were too low, about 18 rarely observed V segments, including chromosome 9 orphons, were left out of the earlier analysis of several hundred of the donors. In a later analysis, TCR association rates were found to vary across HLA loci, with the most associated TCRs seen for DRB1 alleles and the fewest for HLA-C alleles. The cohort was sequenced for TCR beta chains only, and without alpha or paired-chain data the features that could be detected were limited. A later analysis found that most CMV-associated TCR beta chains appeared HLA-restricted, with HLA associations seemingly driven largely by CMV exposure. The authors suggested that the approach could potentially be extended to other disease states and immunological phenotypes. In vitro tests confirmed that a few of the cytomegalovirus-associated TCR beta chains recognize cytomegalovirus antigens. In a later analysis, HLA-associated TCR beta chains showed more clonal expansion and lower generation probabilities than non-associated chains that were equally common. A further reported finding was that TCR beta sequences accurately predicted the HLA-A and HLA-B alleles for most subjects in the first cohort. Some IMGT-functional V segments, including TRBV6-2 and TRBV6-3, could not be distinguished by the 87-base-pair reads and were therefore excluded. While some public TCRs were present in many individuals, most TCR sequences turned up only very rarely across donors. Sequencing depth was assumed to be roughly uniform across donors in the presence/absence analyses, though that assumption may not hold. Immune exposure information for the cohort was limited to CMV serostatus. Correlated functional status among segregating V segments might be attributable to linkage disequilibrium, but an unknown experimental factor could not be ruled out. HLA typing was unavailable for some donors at each locus, so association tests used only the typed subset. Broadly in line with IMGT annotations, most TCR beta V segments showed up in productive rearrangements about 87% or about 30% of the time in an earlier analysis of 587 of the donors. At a false discovery rate of 0.05, a later analysis linked about 17,000 TCR beta sequences to specific HLA alleles. The classifier was reported to diagnose cytomegalovirus status with high specificity and sensitivity in both the original cohort and the validation cohort. In a later genetic analysis, fewer N-insertions in productive TCRs were reported among donors in an Asian-associated ancestry cluster than the roughly 640-donor mean. In a later analysis, several top co-occurrence clusters were reported to appear linked to parvovirus B19, influenza, CMV and Epstein-Barr virus. A cluster of highly shared sequence variants was judged likely to be a technical artifact of the sequencing pipeline. In a later genetic analysis, a missense DCLRE1C variant was associated with V-gene and J-gene trimming of TCR beta chains, and the association was replicated in an independent cohort. The study listed around 160 TCR beta chains as associated with cytomegalovirus. Assigning TCR associations to individual alleles was difficult when HLA alleles, especially DR and DQ, strongly co-occurred.

About this clone: What this receptor recognizes is not known. It has no much larger one-base neighbor in the sample; base qualities were not kept.

V was cut back by 3 bases and J by 6 bases, leaving a gap of 13 bases between them. The CDR3 has 13 amino acids, counting the end cysteine and phenylalanine. Only the CDR3 region is kept as DNA, spanning 39 bases read in frame from base 1. From the germline V gene, CDR1 is SGHRS and CDR2 is YFSETQ. The library was built by means of the immunoSEQ multiplex PCR assay. For the multiplex PCR, a mixture combining 60 forward primers for TCR Vbeta segments and 13 reverse primers for TCR Jbeta segments was used. Amplification of the CDR3 region of rearranged TCR beta genes was performed with a multiplex PCR assay on genomic DNA. On the Illumina HiSeq System, the amplified TCR beta libraries were sequenced as 87-base-pair reads. For the original study's pipeline: A later analysis tallied 75 million to 95 million unique TCR beta chains across the 600 to 700 repertoires, and around 10 million of those chains were shared by two or more donors. To remove PCR and sequencing errors, raw reads were error-corrected and collapsed into unique sequences using a nearest-neighbor algorithm that merged closely related sequences. Alignment of CDR3 sequences to IMGT reference sequences was used to assign V, D and J gene segments. For a sequence to be retained, at least a six-nucleotide match to both a V gene segment and a J gene segment was required. Rearrangements were classified as productive when the CDR3 lacked stop codons and remained in frame with V and J, and all other rearrangements were classified as non-productive. CDR3 was defined according to IMGT convention as the region running from the second conserved V-encoded cysteine to the conserved J-encoded phenylalanine. Sequences without an unambiguous match to a single V gene segment were excluded from the earlier analysis of a few hundred of the donors. In an earlier analysis of roughly 500 of the donors, V segments were called functional above 56.7% productive rearrangements and were called segregating when the between-donor standard deviation exceeded 5%. A statistical classification framework was developed to diagnose cytomegalovirus status using the catalog of TCR beta chain sequences. A later analysis assigned V and J genes by comparing TCR nucleotide sequences with IMGT/GENE-DB human TR gene sequences. In a later analysis, CDR3 sequences and most-parsimonious VDJ recombination scenarios were assigned using the TCRdist pipeline. In a later analysis, every TCR beta chain was defined by the combination of its CDR3 amino acid sequence and its V-gene family, and reads without a unique V-gene family were dropped. As a way to deal with suspected cross-contamination and a sequencing artifact, a later analysis dropped approximately 570 nucleotide sequences that were highly shared and had low generation probability. For each public chain, a later analysis derived a clonal expansion index from normalized ranks of inferred template counts within each repertoire. In a later analysis, generation probabilities were computed using a VDJ recombination model fitted to out-of-frame rearrangements, and the results were checked against IGoR. A later analysis scored TCR-TCR, TCR-HLA and TCR-CMV co-occurrence with hypergeometric tests, applying a repertoire-size bias correction to TCR pairs. To estimate false discovery rates, a later analysis permuted the HLA or CMV assignments 20 times. In a later analysis, co-occurring TCRs were grouped using DBSCAN, with TCRdist sequence similarity added in when clustering inside HLA-allele-positive subsets. Repertoires with fewer than 30,000 or more than 120,000 public chains were left out of co-occurrence clustering, as were several repertoires with anomalous nucleotide sharing. TCRdb stores this immuneACCESS table with in-frame sequences only. Part of the clones is absent; in the studies checked, under half of the shortfall reflects unresolved V genes, and no reason is known for the rest. The V and J calls and clone size were taken over from that table, and D and trimming were inferred from the DNA. The table for this sample lists more than 95,000 clones; approximately 69% of them were counted only once. The ten largest clones capture approximately 3.9% of the sample.

The cohort comprised around 690 healthy bone marrow donors. All cohort members were sampled while nominally healthy, although unrecorded immune exposures were likely present. The donor tested CMV seropositive and was one of the 289 seropositive cohort members. Every donor gave a peripheral blood sample, and the peripheral blood mononuclear cells from that sample were used for TCR beta sequencing. Genomic DNA was extracted from the blood cell samples with the Qiagen DNeasy Blood Extraction Kit. This receptor chain uses TRBV5-1 and TRBJ2-7; TRBD1 might be the D gene, on 6 matching bases. The sequencing sample was made of PBMCs. This TCR came from a man aged 35 to 55 in good health and CMV-seropositive. The CDR3 sequence is CASSSDSLVEQYF. The nucleotides are TGCGCCAGCAGCTCGGACAGTTTGGTCGAGCAGTACTTC.